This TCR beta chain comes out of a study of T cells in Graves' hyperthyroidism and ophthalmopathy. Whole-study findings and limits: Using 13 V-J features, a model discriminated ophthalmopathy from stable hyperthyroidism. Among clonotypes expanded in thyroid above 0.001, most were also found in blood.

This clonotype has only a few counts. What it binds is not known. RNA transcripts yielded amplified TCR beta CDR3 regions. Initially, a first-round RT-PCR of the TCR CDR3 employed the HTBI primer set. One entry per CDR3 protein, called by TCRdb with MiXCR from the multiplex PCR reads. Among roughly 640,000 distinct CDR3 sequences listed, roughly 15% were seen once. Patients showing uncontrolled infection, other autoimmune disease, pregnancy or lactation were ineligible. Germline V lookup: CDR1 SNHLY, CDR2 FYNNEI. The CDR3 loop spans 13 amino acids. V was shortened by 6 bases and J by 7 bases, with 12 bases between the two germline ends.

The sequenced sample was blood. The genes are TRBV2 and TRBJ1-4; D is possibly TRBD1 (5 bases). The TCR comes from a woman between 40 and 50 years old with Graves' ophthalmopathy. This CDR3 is CASRRERGEKLFF. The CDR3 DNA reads TGTGCCAGCAGGAGGGAAAGGGGTGAAAAACTGTTTTTT.